The following is a T cell receptor (beta chain) sequence with its context. Its antigen is unidentified. Multiplex touch-down PCR amplified TRB using TRB-A and TRB-B pools in one tube. TCRdb reprocessed the multiplex PCR reads and reports one entry per CDR3 protein, with no DNA. This table holds around 7,200 distinct CDR3 sequences. This specimen belongs to a study of T cell clusters in autoimmune cytopenias. Study results and caveats: Clustering suggested that physiological T cell clusters were missing in primary autoimmune cytopenia patients.

TRB was amplified from about 270 ng of peripheral blood genomic DNA per sample. The CDR3 sequence is 15 residues long. Germline CDR1 and CDR2: SGHVS and FNYEAQ. A further study also used this sample, focusing on T cell repertoires in aging, cancer and after chemotherapy. As that report states: Healthy donors lost TCR diversity with age mainly through richness, cancer patients through richness and evenness.

This sequence joins TRBV7-6 and TRBJ2-2; TCRdb lists TRBD1, though no DNA is available to test this call. This TCR came from a human donor in good health. Input material: peripheral blood. The CDR3 spells CASSFRVKNTGELFF.